This T cell receptor beta chain is from a study of blood T cell repertoires in COVID-19 (dated by TCRdb to the early 2020s). A note on the overall study: Samples covering the acute and convalescent phases of COVID-19 were provided by collaborators in the United States, Italy and Spain. The sample metadata nearly always contained a de-identified subject ID, COVID-19 status, age in years and sex. Where HLA class I and class II types were available, the types were taken from metadata supplied by the sample provider, not from assay-based typing. The prospective study material was composed of cDNA or gDNA derived from T cells, B-cell-depleted T cells, or PBMCs. The repertoires were released in a freely available public database meant as a resource for research on the immune response to SARS-CoV-2. Samples came from the ongoing ImmuneRACE study (first 160 participants) plus 1,254 subjects from 6 global collaborators. The dataset comprised deeply sampled blood TCRbeta repertoires from subjects exposed to, actively infected with, or recovered from COVID-19.

The CDR3 holds 14 amino acids from the cysteine to the phenylalanine. The entry retains the CDR3 DNA only, 42 bases that are in frame from base 1. CDR1 LNHDA and CDR2 SQIVND were looked up in the germline V gene (reference sequence). Trimming removed 1 base from V and 6 bases from J, leaving 9 bases between the germline ends. Study-wide conclusions, independent of this receptor: The amount of clinical and demographic metadata varied by source and participant and was provided uncurated.

Whole blood was collected in K2EDTA tubes by collaborating institutions according to the institutions' own protocols. For TCRbeta analysis, collaborator samples were shipped as frozen whole blood, as isolated PBMCs, or as DNA extracted from either sample type. As for this clone: Its antigen is not yet known. There are no base qualities to consult, and no much larger clone falls within one base.

The immunoSEQ Assay, a bias-controlled multiplex PCR, was used to amplify TCRbeta CDR3 regions from genomic DNA. Per the authors' processing: Within the assay, amplification of reference gene primers was used to estimate how many nucleated cells each sample contained. To quantify the absolute abundance of each unique TCRbeta CDR3 rearrangement, sequence reads were collapsed and filtered. Productive Simpson clonality was computed per sample as the square root of Simpson's diversity index over productive rearrangements. TCRdb provides this immuneACCESS table in a form limited to in-frame rearrangements. Some clones are lacking; in checked studies, under half of them reflect an unresolved V gene, and why the rest are absent is not known. That table furnishes V, J and clone size, whereas the DNA furnished D and trimming. This sample lists approximately 150,000 clones; roughly 82% were detected once. Around 4.8% of the sample goes to the ten largest clones.

Sample: peripheral blood. In this chain, TRBV19 is recombined with TRBJ2-2; the D gene is unclear. The sequence was obtained from a human donor in a cohort sampled during active COVID-19. CDR3 loop: CASSIGTVAGELFF. In nucleotide form, the sequence is TGTGCCAGTAGTATAGGAACAGTGGCCGGGGAGCTGTTTTTT.